This T cell receptor beta chain was recovered during a study of cytomegalovirus exposure and HLA in healthy donors. Germline-derived CDR1 and CDR2 are MDHEN and SYDVKM. V dropped 3 bases and J dropped 4 bases, with 15 bases sitting between them. This CDR3 region has 15 residues. 13 Jbeta primers and 60 Vbeta primers were used for the PCR. Generated by immunoSEQ multiplex PCR, the TCRdb table keeps only in-frame clones and is missing some. Of 130,000 or so clones listed, 8.5% to 10% were seen once; the top ten hold 4.5% to 5.5%. This clone was seen only a few times. The TCR sequence derives from a middle-aged man in good health and CMV-seronegative. The chain employs TRBV28 and TRBJ1-1; TRBD1 might be the D (6 bases). Material for sequencing was PBMCs. For the CDR3, the DNA is TGTGCCAGCAGTTTTTTTGACAGGACGGGCACTGAAGCTTTCTTT. Translation: CASSFFDRTGTEAFF.